The next 14 T cell receptor beta chains were all read from a single sample in a study of monozygotic twins with inflammatory bowel disease. Reanalyzing the 5' RACE reads, TCRdb keeps one entry per CDR3 protein, without DNA. The listing contains about 440,000 distinct CDR3 sequences. Sequenced input: blood. The receptor source for this set is a human donor with ulcerative colitis or Crohn's disease, or a healthy co-twin of an affected twin (not recorded which).

CDR3 sequence: CSARASSGVSSYNEQFF. The chain has TRBV20-1 and TRBJ2-1; TCRdb's assignment of TRBD2 cannot be checked, as there is no DNA. Germline CDR1 and CDR2: DFQATT and SNEGSKA (reference sequence). The CDR3 is 17 residues long.

The V call is TRBV12-3 or TRBV12-4, the J call TRBJ2-1; TCRdb reports TRBD1, a call that lacks DNA to check it against. The CDR3 contains 15 residues. The CDR3 here is CASSLEMAPGDEQFF.

V usage is TRBV20-1 and J usage is TRBJ2-3; the D call from TCRdb, TRBD2, cannot be confirmed without DNA. The CDR3 spans 15 residues. CDR1 is DFQATT, CDR2 SNEGSKA, per germline (reference sequence). The CDR3 sequence is CSAPLSGGASDTQYF.

The chain joins TRBV7-2 to TRBJ2-5; as DNA is missing, the TRBD1 call by TCRdb cannot be tested. CDR1 is SGHTA, CDR2 FQGNSA, per germline. The CDR3 covers 14 residues. CDR3 amino acids: CASSLGDSRETQYF.

The chain's CDR3 is CASSFMGYEQYF. The chain carries TRBV28 and TRBJ2-7. Germline assignment: CDR1 MDHEN and CDR2 SYDVKM. This CDR3 region has 12 residues.

The chain uses TRBV7-2 and TRBJ1-5; the TCRdb D gene call, TRBD1, has no DNA to confirm it. Germline V CDR1 and CDR2: SGHTA, FQGNSA. CDR3 size: 16 residues. The CDR3 here is CASSSPDRVPNQPQHF.

The chain joins TRBV7-9 to TRBJ1-5; the D gene TCRdb calls, TRBD1, cannot be checked with no DNA. Germline V gives CDR1 SEHNR, CDR2 FQNEAQ (reference sequence). The CDR3 length is 14 residues. CDR3 loop: CASRAAGEDQPQHF.

The chain combines TRBV11-2 with TRBJ2-3; TCRdb calls TRBD2, which cannot be checked without DNA. This CDR3 contains 18 residues. Germline CDR1 SGHAT, CDR2 FQNNGV. The CDR3 loop is CASSLQPPWREFTDTQYF.

The rearrangement joins TRBV20-1 to TRBJ2-2; TCRdb names TRBD2, which stays unverified in the absence of DNA. CDR1 is DFQATT and CDR2 is SNEGSKA in the germline V gene (reference sequence). The CDR3 is 14 residues long. The chain's CDR3 is CSAQAGGRTGELFF.

This chain links TRBV5-1 with TRBJ2-5. Germline V CDR1 and CDR2: SGHRS, YFSETQ. The CDR3 has 13 amino acids. This chain's CDR3 is CASSFSGDLAQYF.

The V gene is TRBV6-5, the J gene TRBJ2-3; TCRdb lists TRBD1, though no DNA is available to test this call. The CDR3 length is 17 residues. CDR1 and CDR2 from the germline V gene are MNHEY and SVGAGI. Here the CDR3 reads CVTRPEEVGFSTDTQYF.

The CDR3 spells CSARPGQGNSPLHF. The gene calls are TRBV20-1 and TRBJ1-6; the D gene TCRdb calls, TRBD1, cannot be checked with no DNA. This CDR3 comprises 14 residues. CDR1 is DFQATT, CDR2 SNEGSKA, per germline (reference sequence).

The chain carries TRBV20-1 and TRBJ1-1. The CDR3 length is 12 residues. Germline V gives CDR1 DFQATT, CDR2 SNEGSKA (reference sequence). CDR3 loop: CSARDEGWAAFF.

The genes are TRBV5-1 and TRBJ2-1; TCRdb's assignment of TRBD1 cannot be checked, as there is no DNA. CDR3 length: 15 residues. The germline V gene encodes CDR1 SGHRS and CDR2 YFSETQ. The CDR3 sequence is CASSFPAGAYNEQFF. The variable domain in full, with the rest retrieved from reference TRBV5-1 and TRBJ2-1, is KAGVTQTPRYLIKTRGQQVTLSCSPISGHRSVSWYQQTPGQGLQFLFEYFSETQRNKGNFPGRFSGRQFSNSRSEMNVSTLELGDSALYLCASSFPAGAYNEQFFGPGTRLTVL.